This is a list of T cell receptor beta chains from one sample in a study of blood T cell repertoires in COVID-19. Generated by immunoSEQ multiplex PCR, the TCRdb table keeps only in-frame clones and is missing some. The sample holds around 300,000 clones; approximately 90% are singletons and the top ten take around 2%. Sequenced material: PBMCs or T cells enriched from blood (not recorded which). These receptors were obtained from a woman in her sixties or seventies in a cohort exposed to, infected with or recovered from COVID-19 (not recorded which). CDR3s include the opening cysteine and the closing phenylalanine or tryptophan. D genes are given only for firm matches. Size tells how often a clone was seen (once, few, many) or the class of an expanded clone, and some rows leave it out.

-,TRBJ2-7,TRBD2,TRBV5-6,TGTGCCAGCAGAAGGTTAGCGGGAGAGCTCACCTACGAGCAGTACTTC,CASRRLAGELTYEQYF
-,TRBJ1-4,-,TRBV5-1,TGCGCCAGCAGCTTAGGGGGGGCGCACCCTAATGAAAAACTGTTTTTT,CASSLGGAHPNEKLFF
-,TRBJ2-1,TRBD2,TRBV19,TGTGCCAGTAGTGCTAGCGGCAATGAGCAGTTCTTC,CASSASGNEQFF
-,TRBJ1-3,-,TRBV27,TGTGCCAGCAGCCCCTCCGGACAGGGAAACACCATATATTTT,CASSPSGQGNTIYF
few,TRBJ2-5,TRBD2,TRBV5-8,TGTGCCAGCAGCTTGGCACTAGCGGGGTCGGAGACCCAGTACTTC,CASSLALAGSETQYF
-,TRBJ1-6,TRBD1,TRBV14,TGTGCCAGCAGCCCCCTCGGGACAGCCCAACCCCTCCACTTT,CASSPLGTAQPLHF
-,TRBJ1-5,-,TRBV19,TGTGCCAGTAGTAAGATGGGGGGAAGTCAGCCCCAGCATTTT,CASSKMGGSQPQHF
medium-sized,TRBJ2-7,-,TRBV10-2,TGCGCCAGCAGTGAAACGGGAGAGAGCTACGAGCAGTACTTC,CASSETGESYEQYF
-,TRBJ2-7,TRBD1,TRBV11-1,TGTGCCAGCAGCCCCCGGACAGGGGGCGGGTACGAGCAGTACTTC,CASSPRTGGGYEQYF
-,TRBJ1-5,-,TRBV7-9,TGTGCCAGCAGTCTTCAGGGGAATCAGCCCCAGCATTTT,CASSLQGNQPQHF
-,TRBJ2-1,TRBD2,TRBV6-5,TGTGCCAGCAGTTACTCTGGCGGGAGCTACAATGAGCAGTTCTTC,CASSYSGGSYNEQFF
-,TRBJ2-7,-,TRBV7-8,TGTGCCAGCAGTCTTAATCTGTACGAGCAGTACTTC,CASSLNLYEQYF
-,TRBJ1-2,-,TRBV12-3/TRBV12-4,TGTGCCAGCAGGGACAGTAACTATGGCTACACCTTC,CASRDSNYGYTF
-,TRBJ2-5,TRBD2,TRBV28,TGTGCCAGCAGAGGCGGGGGGGAGAGAGAGACCCAGTACTTC,CASRGGGERETQYF
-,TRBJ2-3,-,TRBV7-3,TGTGCCAGCAGCTTAACGCCCAGGAGCACAGATACGCAGTATTTT,CASSLTPRSTDTQYF
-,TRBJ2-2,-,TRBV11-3,TGTGCCAGCAGCTTAGAGCTTCGGGGGGCCGGCGGGGAGCTGTTTTTT,CASSLELRGAGGELFF
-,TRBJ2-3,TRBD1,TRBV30,TGTGCCTGGGGGACAGGGGAGGCAGATACGCAGTATTTT,CAWGTGEADTQYF
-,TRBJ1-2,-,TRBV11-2,TGTGCCAGCAAGAACCGGGACAAAGACTATGGCTACACCTTC,CASKNRDKDYGYTF
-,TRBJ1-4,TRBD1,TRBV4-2,TGTGCCAGCAGCCACGTGACAGGGGGTCGGTTAGGAGAAAAACTGTTTTTT,CASSHVTGGRLGEKLFF
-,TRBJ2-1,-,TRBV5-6,TGTGCCAGCAGCTTGGACAGGGCCTATGAGCAGTTCTTC,CASSLDRAYEQFF
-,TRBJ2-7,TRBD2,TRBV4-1,TGCGCCAGCAGCCAAGTTGGACTAGCGGGCGGCGAGCAGTACTTC,CASSQVGLAGGEQYF
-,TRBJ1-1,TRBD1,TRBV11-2,TGTGCCAGCAGCTTAGCTCCCGGACAGGGGGCAGATGAAGCTTTCTTT,CASSLAPGQGADEAFF
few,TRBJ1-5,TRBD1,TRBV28,TGTGCCAGCAGTTCCTACCGGGACAGGGGGGTCATGGACCAGCCCCAGCATTTT,CASSSYRDRGVMDQPQHF
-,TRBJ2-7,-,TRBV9,TGTGCCAGCAGCTTCCGAGTCGGAGAATCCTACGAGCAGTACTTC,CASSFRVGESYEQYF
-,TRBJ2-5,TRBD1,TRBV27,TGTGCCAGCAGTATTCTTGGGACAGGGATGGAGACCCAGTACTTC,CASSILGTGMETQYF
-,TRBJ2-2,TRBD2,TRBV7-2,TGTGCCAGCAGCCCTGGACTAGCGGGAGTCCCCGGGGAGCTGTTTTTT,CASSPGLAGVPGELFF
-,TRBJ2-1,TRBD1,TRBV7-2,TGTGCCAGCAGCTTAGCGCCCCCCGACAGGGTGGAGCAGTTCTTC,CASSLAPPDRVEQFF
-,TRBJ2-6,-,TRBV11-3,TGTGCCAGCAGCCCGCGGGACGCAAGCTCTGGGGCCAACGTCCTGACTTTC,CASSPRDASSGANVLTF
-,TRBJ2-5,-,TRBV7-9,TGTGCCAGCAGCCCCGCGCCGTGGGGGGGCACCCAAGAGACCCAGTACTTC,CASSPAPWGGTQETQYF
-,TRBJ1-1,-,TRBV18,TGTGCCAGCTCACCCGCCGCAGATGAAACTGAAGCTTTCTTT,CASSPAADETEAFF
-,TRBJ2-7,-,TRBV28,TGTGCCAGCAGGGGTCTCAGGGGCGAGGGCTACGAGCAGTACTTC,CASRGLRGEGYEQYF
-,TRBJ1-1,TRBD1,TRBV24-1,TGTGCCACCAGTGAAAACCCCCGCGGACAGGGGAGACTAACTGAAGCTTTCTTT,CATSENPRGQGRLTEAFF
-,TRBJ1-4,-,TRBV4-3,TGCGCCAGCAGCCGAATGATTGCAGCTAATGAAAAACTGTTTTTT,CASSRMIAANEKLFF
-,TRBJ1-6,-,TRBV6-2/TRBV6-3,TGTGCCAGCAGTTCCTACAGGAGCTATAATTCACCCCTCCACTTT,CASSSYRSYNSPLHF
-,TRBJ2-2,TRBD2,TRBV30,TGTGCCTGGAGTGTACGAAGGACTAGCGGGAGCTCGGGGAACACCGGGGAGCTGTTTTTT,CAWSVRRTSGSSGNTGELFF
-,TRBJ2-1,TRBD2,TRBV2,TGTGCCAGCAGTCCCGGGACTAGCGGGAGCAATGAGCAGTTCTTC,CASSPGTSGSNEQFF
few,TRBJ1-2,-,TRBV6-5,TGTGCCAGCACCCAATCCGGGAGCCTGGGTGGCTACACCTTC,CASTQSGSLGGYTF
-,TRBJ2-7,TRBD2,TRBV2,TGTGCCAGCAAGTTACGGGAGGGAAGGTACGAGCAGTACTTC,CASKLREGRYEQYF
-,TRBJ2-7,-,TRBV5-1,TGCGCCAGCAGCCCAGGGTTCTCCTACGAGCAGTACTTC,CASSPGFSYEQYF
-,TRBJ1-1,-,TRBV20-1,TGCAGTGCTAGTCCCCCCGGAGGATGGGGCACTGAAGCTTTCTTT,CSASPPGGWGTEAFF
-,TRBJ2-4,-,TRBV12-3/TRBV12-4,TGTGCCAGCAGCCCATTAAACATTCAGTACTTC,CASSPLNIQYF
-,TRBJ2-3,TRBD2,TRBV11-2,TGTGCCAGCAGCTCCTTAGCGGGAGCTGCAGATACGCAGTATTTT,CASSSLAGAADTQYF
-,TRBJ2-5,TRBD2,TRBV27,TGTGCCAGCAGTTTTAGGAGCGGGAGGGCCCTGGAGACCCAGTACTTC,CASSFRSGRALETQYF
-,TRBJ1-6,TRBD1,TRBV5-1,TGCGCCAGCAGCCGGGGACAGTCAGATTCACCCCTCCACTTT,CASSRGQSDSPLHF
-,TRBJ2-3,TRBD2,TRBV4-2,TGTGCCAGCAGCCAACTAGCGGATTCCACAGATACGCAGTATTTT,CASSQLADSTDTQYF
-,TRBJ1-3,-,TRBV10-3,TGTGCCATCAGTGAGCGTCCCTTGGGACGGACAGTCTCTGGAAACACCATATATTTT,CAISERPLGRTVSGNTIYF